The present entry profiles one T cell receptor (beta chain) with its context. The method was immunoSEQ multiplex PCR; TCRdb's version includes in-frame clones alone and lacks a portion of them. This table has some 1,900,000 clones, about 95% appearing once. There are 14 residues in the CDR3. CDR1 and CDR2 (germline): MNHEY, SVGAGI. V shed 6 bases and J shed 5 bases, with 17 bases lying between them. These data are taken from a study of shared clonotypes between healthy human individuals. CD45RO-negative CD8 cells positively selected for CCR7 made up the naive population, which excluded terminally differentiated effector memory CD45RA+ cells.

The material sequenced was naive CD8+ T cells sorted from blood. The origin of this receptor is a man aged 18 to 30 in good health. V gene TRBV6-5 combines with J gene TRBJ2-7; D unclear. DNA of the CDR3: TGTGCCAGCAGCCCTAATAGTCCGGTCGACGAGCAGTACTTC. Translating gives CASSPNSPVDEQYF.